This T cell receptor beta chain stems from a study of blood T cell repertoires in COVID-19. In the original analysis: Estimation of nucleated cell counts relied on the amplification of reference gene primers. Sequenced by immunoSEQ multiplex PCR; TCRdb stores in-frame clones only, minus some. V and J calls and clone size are as listed in that table; D and trimming were resolved from the DNA. The repertoire holds about 80,000 clones, 88% seen once, with 5.5% to 7.5% in the top ten. Trimming stripped 5 bases from V and 2 bases from J, with 9 bases between. The CDR3 consists of 13 residues. From germline, CDR1 is MNHEY and CDR2 SVGAGI. Turning to this clone: The sample carries other DNA sequences with the same CDR3.

This TCR was sampled from a woman at least 80 years old with acute or convalescent COVID-19. Sequencing used peripheral blood. The V and J genes are TRBV6-5 and TRBJ1-1; D may be TRBD1 (5 bases). The CDR3 DNA reads as TGTGCCAGCAGTCCGACAGAAAACACTGAAGCTTTCTTT. It encodes CASSPTENTEAFF.